The 8 T cell receptor beta chains in this list originate from one sample, sequenced in a study of cytomegalovirus exposure and HLA in healthy donors. It was with 60 Vbeta and 13 Jbeta primers that the PCR ran. TCRdb keeps only in-frame clones here, not all; method: immunoSEQ multiplex PCR. The sample has around 65,000 clones; 60% to 70% are singletons. The specimen sequenced was PBMCs. The receptors stem from a man aged 40-49 years in good health and CMV-seropositive.

In its sample, this clone was seen once. An end of the junction differs from the germline gene, which may be a read error. The CDR3, as DNA: TGTGCCAGAAGCTTGCATCCGGGGTGGCGCGAGCAGTACTTC. This codes for CARSLHPGWREQYF. The V and J genes are TRBV5-4 and TRBJ2-7, with a weak D call TRBD2 (5 bases). CDR1 and CDR2 (germline): SGHNT, YYREEE (reference sequence). The CDR3 has 14 residues. The full variable domain, rest sourced from reference TRBV5-4 and TRBJ2-7, is ETGVTQSPTHLIKTRGQQVTLRCSSQSGHNTVSWYQQALGQGPQFIFQYYREEENGRGNFPPRFSGLQFPNYSSELNVNALELDDSALYLCARSLHPGWREQYFGPGTRLTVT.

The chain carries TRBV29-1 and TRBJ1-1; D might be TRBD1 (6 bases). The CDR3 has 12 residues. Germline V CDR1 and CDR2: SQVTM, ANQGSEA. With 3 bases removed from V and 4 bases from J, the gap between germline ends came to 9 bases. CDR3 loop: CSVEGAFTEAFF. The CDR3 DNA sequence: TGCAGCGTTGAGGGGGCGTTCACTGAAGCTTTCTTT.

This sequence joins TRBV7-6 and TRBJ2-3; 12 bases match TRBD2. Trimming took 1 base from V and 3 from J; bases not matched to a gene: 5. The CDR3 contains 17 residues. Germline CDR1 and CDR2: SGHVS and FNYEAQ. CDR3 amino acids: CASSLGLAGGLTDTQYF. CDR3 DNA sequence: TGTGCCAGCAGCTTAGGCCTAGCGGGAGGGTTAACAGATACGCAGTATTTT.

The chain links TRBV19 to TRBJ2-3; D might be TRBD1 (5 bases). V lost 8 bases and J lost 2, with 11 bases in between. CDR1 LNHDA and CDR2 SQIVND come from the germline V gene (reference sequence). This CDR3 comprises 13 residues. CDR3 sequence reads: CASVGQNTDTQYF. The CDR3 nucleotides read TGTGCCAGTGTGGGGCAAAACACAGATACGCAGTATTTT.

V usage is TRBV7-9 and J usage is TRBJ2-2, with TRBD2 matching over 7 bases. J lost 3 bases, V lost 3 bases, and 16 bases had no gene match. Germline values: CDR1 SEHNR, CDR2 FQNEAQ (reference sequence). The CDR3 is made up of 19 amino acids. Here the CDR3 DNA reads TGTGCCAGCAGCTTCACCCGTCGCGGATGGGAGGGTGACACCGGGGAGCTGTTTTTT. It codes for CASSFTRRGWEGDTGELFF. Drawing the rest from reference TRBV7-9 and TRBJ2-2, the complete variable domain is DTGVSQNPRHKITKRGQNVTFRCDPISEHNRLYWYRQTLGQGPEFLTYFQNEAQLEKSRLLSDRFSAERPKGSFSTLEIQRTEQGDSAMYLCASSFTRRGWEGDTGELFFGEGSRLTVL.

This clone was counted once. This rearrangement joins TRBV10-3 to TRBJ2-7; 9 bases are a match to TRBD1. The germline V gene has CDR1 ENHRY and CDR2 SYGVKD. There are 13 residues in the CDR3. The junction had 5 bases not matched to a gene; V was cut back by 8 bases and J by 3 bases. The DNA of the CDR3 is TGTGCCATCGAGGGACAGGGCAACTACGAGCAGTACTTC. This codes for CAIEGQGNYEQYF.

This clone was counted a single time. The chain employs TRBV10-3 and TRBJ1-3, with D perhaps TRBD1 (5 bases). Per the germline V gene, CDR1 is ENHRY and CDR2 is SYGVKD. This CDR3 comprises 12 residues. V lost 7 bases to trimming and J lost 8 bases, with 12 bases between them. In DNA form, the CDR3 reads TGTGCCATCATCGGCGGAGGGGACACCATATATTTT. Residues: CAIIGGGDTIYF.

J is TRBJ1-5 and V is TRBV30; 8 bases agree with TRBD1. J gave up 3 bases and V 5 bases, and 12 bases lay outside the gene matches. Germline lookup yields CDR1 GTSNPN and CDR2 SVGIG (reference sequence). The CDR3 totals 16 residues. The CDR3 spells CAWDPQGASNNQPQHF. CDR3 bases: TGTGCCTGGGATCCTCAGGGGGCGAGTAACAATCAGCCCCAGCATTTT.